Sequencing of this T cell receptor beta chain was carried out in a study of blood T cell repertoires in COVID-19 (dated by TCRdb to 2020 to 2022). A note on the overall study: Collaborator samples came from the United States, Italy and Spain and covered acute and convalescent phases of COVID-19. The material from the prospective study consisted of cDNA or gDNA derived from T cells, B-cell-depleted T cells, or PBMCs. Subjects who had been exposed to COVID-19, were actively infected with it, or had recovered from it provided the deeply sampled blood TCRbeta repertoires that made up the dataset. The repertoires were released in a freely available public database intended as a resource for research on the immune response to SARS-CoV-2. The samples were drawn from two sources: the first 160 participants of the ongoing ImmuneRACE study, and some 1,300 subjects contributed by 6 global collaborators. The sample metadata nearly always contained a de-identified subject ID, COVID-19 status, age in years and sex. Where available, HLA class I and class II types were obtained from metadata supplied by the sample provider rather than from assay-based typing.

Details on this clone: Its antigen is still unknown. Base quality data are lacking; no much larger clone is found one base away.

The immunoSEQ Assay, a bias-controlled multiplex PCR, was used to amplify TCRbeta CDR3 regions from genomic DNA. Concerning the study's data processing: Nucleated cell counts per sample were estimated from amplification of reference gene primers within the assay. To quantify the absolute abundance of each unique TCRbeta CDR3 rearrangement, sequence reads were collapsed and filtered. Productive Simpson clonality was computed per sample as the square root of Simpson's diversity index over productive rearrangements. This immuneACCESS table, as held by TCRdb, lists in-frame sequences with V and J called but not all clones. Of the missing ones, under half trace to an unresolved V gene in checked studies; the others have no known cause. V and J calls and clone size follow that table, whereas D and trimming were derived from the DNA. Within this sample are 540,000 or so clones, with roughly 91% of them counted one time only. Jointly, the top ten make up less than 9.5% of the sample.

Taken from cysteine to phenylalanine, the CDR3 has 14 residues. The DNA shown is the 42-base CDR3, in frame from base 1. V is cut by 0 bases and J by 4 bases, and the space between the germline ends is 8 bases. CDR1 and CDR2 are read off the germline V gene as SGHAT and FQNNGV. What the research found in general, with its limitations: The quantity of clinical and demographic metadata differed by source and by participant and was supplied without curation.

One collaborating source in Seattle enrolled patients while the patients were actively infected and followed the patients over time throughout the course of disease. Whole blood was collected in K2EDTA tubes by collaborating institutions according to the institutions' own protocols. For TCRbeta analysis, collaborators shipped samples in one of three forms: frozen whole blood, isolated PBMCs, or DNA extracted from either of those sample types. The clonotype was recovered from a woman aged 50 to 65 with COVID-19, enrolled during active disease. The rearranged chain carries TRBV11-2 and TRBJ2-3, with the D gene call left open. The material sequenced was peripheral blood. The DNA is TGTGCCAGCAGCTTAGAGGCGGCTTCAGATACGCAGTATTTT. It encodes CASSLEAASDTQYF.